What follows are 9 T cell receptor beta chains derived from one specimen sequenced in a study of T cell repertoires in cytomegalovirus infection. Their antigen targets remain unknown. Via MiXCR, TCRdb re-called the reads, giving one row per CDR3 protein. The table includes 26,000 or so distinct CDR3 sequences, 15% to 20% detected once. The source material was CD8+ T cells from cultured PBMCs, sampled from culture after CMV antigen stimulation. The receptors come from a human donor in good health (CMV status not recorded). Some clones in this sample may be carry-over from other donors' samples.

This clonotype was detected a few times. Here the CDR3 DNA reads TGTGCCAGCAGCCCGACAGCGCCAGATACGCAGTATTTT. Amino acids: CASSPTAPDTQYF. This chain joins TRBV7-9 and TRBJ2-3; D is possibly TRBD1 (5 bases). V gave up 5 bases and J gave up 4 bases, with 10 bases separating them. Germline V lookup: CDR1 SEHNR, CDR2 FQNEAQ (reference sequence). This CDR3 spans 13 amino acids.

CDR3 in amino acids: CASNPTSGGGTGELFF. The CDR3 nucleotides are TGCGCCAGCAATCCCACTAGCGGGGGGGGCACCGGGGAGCTGTTTTTT. The J gene is TRBJ2-2, the V gene TRBV10-2; TRBD2 aligns across 13 bases. The CDR3 totals 16 residues. Losses at the gene ends were 7 bases for V and 4 bases for J; bases not matched to a gene: 6. Germline-derived CDR1 and CDR2 are WSHSY and SAAADI.

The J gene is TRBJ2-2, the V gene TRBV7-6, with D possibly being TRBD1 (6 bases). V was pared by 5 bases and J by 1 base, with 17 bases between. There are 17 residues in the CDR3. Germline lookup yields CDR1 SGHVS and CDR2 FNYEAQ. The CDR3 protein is CASSQGGAELNTGELFF. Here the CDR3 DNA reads TGTGCCAGCAGCCAAGGGGGAGCGGAATTGAACACCGGGGAGCTGTTTTTT.

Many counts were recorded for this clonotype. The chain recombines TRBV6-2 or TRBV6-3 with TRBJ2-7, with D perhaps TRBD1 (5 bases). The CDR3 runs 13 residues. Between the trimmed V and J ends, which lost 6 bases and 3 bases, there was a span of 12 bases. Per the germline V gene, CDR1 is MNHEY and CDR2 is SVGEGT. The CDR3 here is CASSETVYYEQYF. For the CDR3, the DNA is TGTGCCAGCAGCGAGACAGTTTACTACGAGCAGTACTTC.

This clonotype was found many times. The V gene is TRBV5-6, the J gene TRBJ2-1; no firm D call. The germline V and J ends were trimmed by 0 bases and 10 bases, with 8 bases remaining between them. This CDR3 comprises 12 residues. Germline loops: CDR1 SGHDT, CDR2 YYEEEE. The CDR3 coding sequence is TGTGCCAGCAGCTTGGGTGGTAAAGAGCAGTTCTTC. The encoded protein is CASSLGGKEQFF.

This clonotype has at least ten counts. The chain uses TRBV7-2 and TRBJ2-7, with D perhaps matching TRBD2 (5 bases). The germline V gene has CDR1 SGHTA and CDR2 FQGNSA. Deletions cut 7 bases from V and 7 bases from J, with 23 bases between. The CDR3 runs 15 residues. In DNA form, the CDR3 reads TGTGCCAGCACCCCCTTTATCGGGAACTTGGGGGAGCAGTACTTC. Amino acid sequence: CASTPFIGNLGEQYF. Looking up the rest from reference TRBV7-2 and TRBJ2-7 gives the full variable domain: GAGVSQSPSNKVTEKGKDVELRCDPISGHTALYWYRQSLGQGLEFLIYFQGNSAPDKSGLPSDRFSAERTGGSVSTLTIQRTQQEDSAVYLCASTPFIGNLGEQYFGPGTRLTVT.

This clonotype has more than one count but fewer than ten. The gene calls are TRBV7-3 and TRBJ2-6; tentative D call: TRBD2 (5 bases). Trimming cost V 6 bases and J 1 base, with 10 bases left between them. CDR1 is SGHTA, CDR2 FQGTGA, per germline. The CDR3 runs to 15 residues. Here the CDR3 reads CASSLTGSGANVLTF. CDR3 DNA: TGTGCCAGCAGTTTGACGGGGTCTGGGGCCAACGTCCTGACTTTC.

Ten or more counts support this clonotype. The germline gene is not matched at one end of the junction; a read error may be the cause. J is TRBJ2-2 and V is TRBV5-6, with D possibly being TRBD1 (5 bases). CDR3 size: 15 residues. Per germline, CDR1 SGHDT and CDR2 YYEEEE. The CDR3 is CASRLGQGFTGELFF. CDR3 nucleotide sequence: TGTGCCAGCAGGTTGGGGCAGGGATTCACCGGGGAGCTGTTTTTT.

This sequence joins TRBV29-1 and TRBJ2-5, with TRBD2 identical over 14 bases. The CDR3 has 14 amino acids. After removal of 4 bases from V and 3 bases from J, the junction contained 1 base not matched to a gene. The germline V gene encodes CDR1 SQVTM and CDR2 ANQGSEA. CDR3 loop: CSVAGLAGEETQYF. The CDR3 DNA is TGCAGCGTTGCGGGACTAGCGGGGGAAGAGACCCAGTACTTC.